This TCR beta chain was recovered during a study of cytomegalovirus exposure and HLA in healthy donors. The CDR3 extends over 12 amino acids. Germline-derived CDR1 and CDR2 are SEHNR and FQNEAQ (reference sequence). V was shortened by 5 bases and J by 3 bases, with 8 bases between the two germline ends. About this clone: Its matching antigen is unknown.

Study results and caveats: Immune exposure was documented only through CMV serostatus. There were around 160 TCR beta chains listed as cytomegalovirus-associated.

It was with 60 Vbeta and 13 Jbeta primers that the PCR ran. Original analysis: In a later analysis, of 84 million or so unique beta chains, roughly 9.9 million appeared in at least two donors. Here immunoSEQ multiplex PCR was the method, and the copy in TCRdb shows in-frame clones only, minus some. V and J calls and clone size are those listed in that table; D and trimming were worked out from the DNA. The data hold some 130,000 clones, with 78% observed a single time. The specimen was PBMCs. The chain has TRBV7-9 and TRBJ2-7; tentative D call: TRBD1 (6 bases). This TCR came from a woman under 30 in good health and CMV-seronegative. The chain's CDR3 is CASSTGYYEQYF. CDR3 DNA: TGTGCCAGCAGCACAGGGTACTACGAGCAGTACTTC.